This T cell receptor (beta chain) was documented in a study of blood T cell repertoires in COVID-19. Assay: immunoSEQ multiplex PCR; the TCRdb copy retains only in-frame clones and omits some. The sample has some 200,000 clones, approximately 84% seen once; the top ten hold approximately 5.9%. The CDR3 extends over 13 amino acids. Trimming took off 3 bases at V and 1 base at J, with 5 bases between the two ends. The germline V gene has CDR1 SGDLS and CDR2 YYNGEE. Input material: peripheral blood. The chain recombines TRBV9 with TRBJ2-1; D unresolved. The TCR sequence derives from a man older than 75 with acute or convalescent COVID-19. The CDR3: CASSAESYNEQFF. In nucleotides, the CDR3 is TGTGCCAGCAGCGCCGAGTCCTACAATGAGCAGTTCTTC.